These T cell receptor beta chains were read from a single sample in a study of Ad26.COV2.S vaccination and SARS-CoV-2 variants. Clones were read by immunoSEQ multiplex PCR, and TCRdb kept only the in-frame ones, dropping some. Altogether under 550,000 clones are present, 88% being singletons, with the ten largest covering around 3.6%. The specimen comprised peripheral blood, sampled in a trial of Ad26.COV2.S vaccine versus placebo. Source of these receptors: a person between 18 and 59 years old who received the Ad26.COV2.S COVID-19 vaccine or a placebo. Each CDR3 is given with its conserved first and last residue. A D gene is named only where the DNA matches it firmly. Clone size is not always given. Where it is, it says once, few, many or a class for expanded clones.

d_call j_call clone_size cdr3_length v_call cdr3_nt cdr3_aa
NA TRBJ2-5 NA 16 TRBV7-2 TGTGCCAGCAGCTTGGAGGCCTCGAGGTTGGGAGAGACCCAGTACTTC CASSLEASRLGETQYF
NA TRBJ2-7 NA 15 TRBV27 TGTGCCAGCAGTTTGGGACGAGGTTGGGCGTACGAGCAGTACTTC CASSLGRGWAYEQYF
TRBD1 TRBJ1-4 NA 15 TRBV6-5 TGTGCCAGCAGGAAGGACAGGGGAACTCGAGAAAAACTGTTTTTT CASRKDRGTREKLFF
NA TRBJ2-2 NA 14 TRBV5-6 TGTGCCAGCAGCTTGGACCTGGGCCCCGGGGAGCTGTTTTTT CASSLDLGPGELFF
NA TRBJ1-5 few 14 TRBV7-9 TGTGCCAGCAGCTTAGAACCCAACAATCAGCCCCAGCATTTT CASSLEPNNQPQHF
NA TRBJ2-2 NA 14 TRBV5-1 TGCGCCAGCTCCGGGACATGGAACACCGGGGAGCTGTTTTTT CASSGTWNTGELFF
NA TRBJ1-6 few 15 TRBV7-3 TGTGCCAGCAGCTTAAGAGGGGATACTAATTCACCCCTCCACTTT CASSLRGDTNSPLHF
NA TRBJ1-2 NA 15 TRBV24-1 TGTGCCACCAGTGACCGACGGGACACCAACTATGGCTACACCTTC CATSDRRDTNYGYTF
TRBD2 TRBJ2-3 NA 13 TRBV6-5 TGTACTACTGAGCGGGGGGGCACAGATACGCAGTATTTT CTTERGGTDTQYF
TRBD1 TRBJ2-2 NA 15 TRBV3-1/TRBV3-2 TGTGCCAGCAGCCACCACAGGGGTTTGGCCGGGGAGCTGTTTTTT CASSHHRGLAGELFF
NA TRBJ2-7 NA 16 TRBV23-1 TGCGCCAGCAGTCAACCTCCCGGAGCCTCCTATGACGAGCAGTACTTC CASSQPPGASYDEQYF
NA TRBJ1-5 NA 12 TRBV2 TGTGCCACCCACGACGGGAATCAGCCCCAGCATTTT CATHDGNQPQHF
TRBD1 TRBJ2-2 NA 15 TRBV25-1 TGTGCCAGCAGTGAAGGGGACAGGGACACCGGGGAGCTGTTTTTT CASSEGDRDTGELFF